This T cell receptor beta chain comes out of a study of response to subunit inactivated influenza vaccine. Study results and limitations: New T cells are recruited in small numbers by each seasonal influenza vaccination, according to the authors' suggestion.

TCRdb analysed the RT-PCR reads with MiXCR anew, one entry per CDR3 protein. The sample includes about 780,000 distinct CDR3 sequences, roughly 20% seen only once; the top ten take approximately 10%. Germline CDR1 KGHSH, CDR2 LQKENI. V trimming: 3 bases; J trimming: 3 bases; junction bases outside the gene matches: 3. CDR3 size: 14 residues. This clonotype was detected many times. The target antigen is unknown. V gene TRBV18 combines with J gene TRBJ2-5; TRBD1 matches 8 bases. The sample consisted of PBMCs from blood, taken roughly 5 days after vaccination. The sequence derives from a man aged 45-65 years who received an inactivated influenza vaccine. The CDR3 sequence: CASSPGTGEETQYF. CDR3 DNA: TGTGCCAGCTCACCGGGGACAGGTGAAGAGACCCAGTACTTC.